The 27 T cell receptor beta chains listed next were all sequenced from one sample in a study of blood T cell repertoires in COVID-19. Libraries were prepared by immunoSEQ multiplex PCR; TCRdb keeps only in-frame clonotypes and omits some of them. The data contain 300,000 to 500,000 clones, 70% to 90% of them singletons. The sample comprised PBMCs or T cells enriched from blood (not recorded which). The receptors originated from a woman in her thirties with acute COVID-19.

The genes are TRBV19 and TRBJ2-1; 12 bases map to TRBD1. The germline CDR1 and CDR2 sequences are LNHDA and SQIVND (reference sequence). The junction had 8 bases not matched to a gene; V was cut back by 3 bases and J by 8 bases. CDR3 size: 16 residues. CDR3: CASSIPRDRGRDEQFF. In nucleotides, the CDR3 is TGTGCCAGTAGTATTCCCAGGGACAGGGGGCGAGATGAGCAGTTCTTC. Supplemented by reference TRBV19 and TRBJ2-1, the full variable domain reads DGGITQSPKYLFRKEGQNVTLSCEQNLNHDAMYWYRQDPGQGLRLIYYSQIVNDFQKGDIAEGYSVSREKKESFPLTVTSAQKNPTAFYLCASSIPRDRGRDEQFFGPGTRLTVL.

This chain joins TRBV27 and TRBJ2-7, with unresolved D. CDR1 MNHEY and CDR2 SMNVEV come from the germline V gene (reference sequence). Trimming pared 3 bases from V and 2 bases from J, leaving 11 bases between. CDR3 length: 14 residues. This chain's CDR3 is CASSLAPHPYEQYF. Written as DNA, the CDR3 is TGTGCCAGCAGTTTGGCCCCACATCCCTACGAGCAGTACTTC.

The J gene is TRBJ1-4, the V gene TRBV4-1; TRBD1 matches at 8 bases. The length of the CDR3 is 16 residues. Trimming at V came to 3 bases and at J to 7 bases, leaving 10 bases not matched to a gene. Germline assignment: CDR1 MGHRA and CDR2 YSYEKL. CDR3 bases: TGCGCCAGCAGCCACTCCCTTGGACAGGGAGGTGAAAAACTGTTTTTT. Translated, it gives CASSHSLGQGGEKLFF.

The gene calls are TRBV5-4 and TRBJ2-1; no definite D call. CDR3 length: 14 amino acids. V was trimmed by 4 bases and J by 3 bases, leaving 11 bases between them. CDR1 is SGHNT and CDR2 is YYREEE in the germline V gene (reference sequence). CDR3 in DNA: TGTGCCAGCAGCCCTAGGAGAGGCTACAATGAGCAGTTCTTC. It is translated as CASSPRRGYNEQFF.

The chain joins TRBV2 to TRBJ1-5, with 9 nucleotides matching TRBD1. Germline loops: CDR1 SNHLY, CDR2 FYNNEI. Trimming took 5 bases from V and 10 from J; bases not matched to a gene: 12. This CDR3 region has 15 residues. DNA of the CDR3: TGTGCCAGCAGTCGGGACAGGGAAGGGAGAAACCCCCAGCATTTT. Translation: CASSRDREGRNPQHF.

Details on this clone: Relative to the germline gene, one junction end is altered; a read error may explain this. The sample contains more than one DNA sequence encoding this CDR3. The chain couples TRBV15 to TRBJ2-3; TRBD2 aligns across 8 bases. Germline loops: CDR1 LNHNV, CDR2 YYDKDF (reference sequence). The CDR3 has 22 residues. The CDR3, as DNA: TGCGCCACCAGCAGAGATAAGGCCATCGGGGGGGGAGTGGAGTCTCACACAGATACGCAGTATTTT. Its protein is CATSRDKAIGGGVESHTDTQYF.

DNA of the CDR3: TGTGCCAGCAACCTCAGGGGCAGGGTTGGCTACACCTTC. This encodes CASNLRGRVGYTF. This sequence joins TRBV3-1 (or the pseudogene TRBV3-2) and TRBJ1-2; TRBD1 might be the D (6 bases). The V and J ends lost 7 bases and 7 bases respectively, with 16 bases between them. The CDR3 is 13 residues long. Germline CDR1 is LGHDT and CDR2 is YNNKEL (reference sequence).

This chain joins TRBV6-4 and TRBJ1-1; maybe TRBD1 (6 bases). Germline V gene data show CDR1 as MRHNA and CDR2 as SNTAGT. This CDR3 has 16 amino acids. V was clipped by 6 bases and J by 1 base, with 18 bases between them. CDR3 sequence reads: CASRAGTLASNTEAFF. The CDR3, as DNA: TGTGCCAGCAGAGCCGGGACACTTGCCTCGAACACTGAAGCTTTCTTT.

The chain has TRBV2 and TRBJ1-1, with D hard to call. The CDR3 length is 13 residues. Germline lookup yields CDR1 SNHLY and CDR2 FYNNEI. V shed 8 bases and J shed 4 bases, with 14 bases lying between them. DNA of the CDR3: TGTGCCAGCGGGGATCGCGGGTCCACTGAAGCTTTCTTT. Translation: CASGDRGSTEAFF.

V is TRBV30 and J is TRBJ2-7, with D perhaps TRBD2 (6 bases). Germline CDR1 reads GTSNPN; CDR2 reads SVGIG (reference sequence). This CDR3 spans 14 amino acids. V shed 0 bases and J shed 0 bases, with 9 bases lying between them. CDR3 DNA: TGTGCCTGGAGTGTCGGGAGTTTCTCCTACGAGCAGTACTTC. It encodes CAWSVGSFSYEQYF.

The V and J genes are TRBV21-1 and TRBJ2-7; TRBD1 is taken as the D call from the table, unchecked against the DNA. TRBV21-1 constitutes a pseudogene. CDR3 length equals 16 residues. CDR3 region: CASSAVSPGTGNEQYF. In nucleotides, the CDR3 is TGTGCCAGCAGCGCAGTAAGTCCCGGGACAGGGAACGAGCAGTACTTC.

J is TRBJ2-3 and V is TRBV24-1, with 7 bases matching TRBD2. After removal of 4 bases from V and 6 bases from J, the junction contained 9 bases not matched to a gene. The CDR3 extends over 15 amino acids. Germline V lookup: CDR1 KGHDR, CDR2 SFDVKD. The chain's CDR3 is CATSDLSGDTDTQYF. The DNA for the CDR3 is TGTGCCACCAGTGACCTCAGCGGGGATACGGATACGCAGTATTTT.

This chain connects TRBV5-1 to TRBJ2-7; 7 nucleotides agree with TRBD1. The CDR3 spans 15 residues. Germline values: CDR1 SGHRS, CDR2 YFSETQ. The ends lost 4 bases at V and 2 bases at J; junction bases unmatched: 9. CDR3 region: CASSATGTEPYEQYF. The DNA of the CDR3 is TGCGCCAGCAGCGCAACCGGGACAGAACCCTACGAGCAGTACTTC.

The rearrangement links TRBV6-6 to TRBJ1-5; D uncertain. There are 15 residues in the CDR3. V was cut by 2 bases and J by 2 bases, with 10 bases left in between. Germline values: CDR1 MNHNY, CDR2 SVGAGI (reference sequence). The CDR3 reads CASSYRSAGNQPQHF. CDR3 DNA sequence: TGTGCCAGCAGTTACCGCAGTGCCGGCAATCAGCCCCAGCATTTT.

This clone has a handful of counts. The V call is TRBV4-3, the J call TRBJ1-5; D is unclear. The CDR3 totals 15 residues. Trimming cost V 0 bases and J 3 bases, with 9 bases left between them. Germline CDR1 reads LGHNA; CDR2 reads YSLEER. DNA for the CDR3: TGCGCCAGCAGCCAAGATGGTGGCATCAATCAGCCCCAGCATTTT. Translation: CASSQDGGINQPQHF.

The chain couples TRBV3-1 (or the pseudogene TRBV3-2) to TRBJ1-1; no clear D. Germline V gene lookup returns CDR1 LGHDT and CDR2 YNNKEL (reference sequence). Trimming removed 1 base at V and 6 bases at J, with 12 bases between. The CDR3 covers 14 residues. The CDR3 DNA sequence: TGTGCCAGCAGCCAAGCCTATGAGGGTGCTGAAGCTTTCTTT. Encoded protein: CASSQAYEGAEAFF.

This chain connects TRBV9 to TRBJ1-2; D not resolved. The CDR3 totals 14 residues. The germline V gene has CDR1 SGDLS and CDR2 YYNGEE. Trimming removed 0 bases at V and 7 bases at J, with 13 bases between. This chain's CDR3 is CASSVEAGSSGYTF. CDR3 bases: TGTGCCAGCAGCGTAGAGGCGGGTTCCTCTGGCTACACCTTC.

This clone turned up a few times. J is TRBJ2-7 and V is TRBV5-6, with a possible D match to TRBD1 (6 bases). Trimming stripped 1 base from V and 3 bases from J, with 17 bases between. CDR3 length equals 16 residues. The germline V gene has CDR1 SGHDT and CDR2 YYEEEE. Here the CDR3 DNA reads TGTGCCAGCAGCTTGAGGAGTGGGACACAGTTCTACGAGCAGTACTTC. Protein: CASSLRSGTQFYEQYF.

Concerning this clone itself: At the DNA level, this CDR3 is encoded by other sequences in the same sample as well. V usage is TRBV7-3 and J usage is TRBJ1-1; D is unresolved. The CDR3 length is 13 residues. V was cut by 0 bases and J by 0 bases, with 2 bases left in between. In germline, CDR1 is SGHTA, CDR2 FQGTGA. The CDR3 region has the DNA TGTGCCAGCAGCTTAACCGTGAACACTGAAGCTTTCTTT. It yields the protein CASSLTVNTEAFF.

The chain uses TRBV9 and TRBJ1-1; TRBD1 matches at 9 bases. The length of the CDR3 is 16 residues. Per the germline V gene, CDR1 is SGDLS and CDR2 is YYNGEE. J was trimmed by 5 bases and V by 4 bases; bases with no gene match: 12. CDR3 amino acids: CASSTGQGISRTEAFF. CDR3 bases: TGTGCCAGCAGCACTGGACAGGGGATATCAAGGACTGAAGCTTTCTTT.

V gene TRBV29-1 combines with J gene TRBJ1-5; D possibly corresponds to TRBD1 (5 bases). CDR1 and CDR2 from the germline V gene are SQVTM and ANQGSEA. V was cut by 6 bases and J by 0 bases, with 6 bases left in between. The CDR3 sequence is 12 residues long. DNA for the CDR3: TGCAGCGTGCAGGGTAGCAATCAGCCCCAGCATTTT. This sequence encodes CSVQGSNQPQHF.

This sequence joins TRBV7-3 and TRBJ1-6; 8 bases align to TRBD1. The V gene end was trimmed by 2 bases and the J gene end by 7 bases; junction bases not matched to a gene: 10. Germline V gene data show CDR1 as SGHTA and CDR2 as FQGTGA. The CDR3 spans 17 residues. This CDR3 is CASSLVRTGNHNSPLHF. The CDR3 nucleotides read TGTGCCAGCAGCTTAGTCCGGACAGGGAACCACAATTCACCCCTCCACTTT.

This chain's CDR3 is CASSVDSGPYGYTF. The CDR3 DNA sequence: TGTGCCAGCAGCGTCGACTCAGGGCCCTATGGCTACACCTTC. The chain carries TRBV9 and TRBJ1-2; possible D gene TRBD1, 5 bases. With 2 bases removed from V and 4 bases from J, the gap between germline ends came to 12 bases. CDR3 length: 14 amino acids. Germline V gene sequence: CDR1 SGDLS, CDR2 YYNGEE.

The chain combines TRBV7-3 with TRBJ2-5; a possible D gene is TRBD2 (7 bases). The CDR3 is 14 residues long. Germline V gene lookup returns CDR1 SGHTA and CDR2 FQGTGA. V was shortened by 4 bases and J by 5 bases, with 14 bases between the two germline ends. The CDR3 region has the DNA TGTGCCAGCAGCTCCGGAGGGGGGGAGGAGACCCAGTACTTC. Protein sequence: CASSSGGGEETQYF.

The chain joins TRBV4-1 to TRBJ1-2; 9 bases map to TRBD1. The junction had 4 bases not matched to a gene; V was cut back by 2 bases and J by 3 bases. The CDR3 totals 15 residues. The germline V gene has CDR1 MGHRA and CDR2 YSYEKL. CDR3 sequence reads: CASSQLWTGDYGYTF. The CDR3 bases are TGCGCCAGCAGCCAACTTTGGACAGGGGACTATGGCTACACCTTC.

This chain joins TRBV15 and TRBJ2-7; TRBD1 is a possible D gene (6 bases). This CDR3 has 14 amino acids. Germline CDR1 reads LNHNV; CDR2 reads YYDKDF (reference sequence). Between the trimmed V and J ends, which lost 1 base and 0 bases, there was a span of 7 bases. The CDR3 is CATSRGQASYEQYF. CDR3 nucleotides: TGTGCCACCAGCAGAGGACAGGCCTCCTACGAGCAGTACTTC.

V usage is TRBV7-9 and J usage is TRBJ1-2; weak D call: TRBD1 (6 bases). CDR3 size: 15 residues. The V gene's germline CDR1 is SEHNR and CDR2 FQNEAQ (reference sequence). V lost 5 bases to trimming and J lost 4 bases, with 17 bases between them. CDR3 sequence (DNA): TGTGCCAGCAGCCCTAGGGGGATAAATCCCTATGGCTACACCTTC. This encodes CASSPRGINPYGYTF. Combining the CDR3 with reference TRBV7-9 and TRBJ1-2 gives the whole variable domain DTGVSQNPRHKITKRGQNVTFRCDPISEHNRLYWYRQTLGQGPEFLTYFQNEAQLEKSRLLSDRFSAERPKGSFSTLEIQRTEQGDSAMYLCASSPRGINPYGYTFGSGTRLTVV.